This T cell receptor beta chain was documented in a study of T cell repertoires in cytomegalovirus infection. Study-level findings and limits: Clonotypes of TCR beta that were HLA-C-restricted and CMV-specific dominated the ex vivo response.

V lost 5 bases and J lost 7; bases outside the gene matches: 7. The CDR3 sequence is 15 residues long. Via MiXCR, TCRdb re-called the reads, giving one row per CDR3 protein. Of approximately 500,000 distinct CDR3 sequences listed, roughly 29% are singletons. A few counts support this clonotype. The antigen is not known. Sequenced input: PBMCs. V and J are TRBV12-3 or TRBV12-4 and TRBJ2-2, with 10 bases fitting TRBD2. The receptor's source is a human donor in good health (CMV status not recorded). Some clones in this sample may be carry-over from other donors' samples. CDR3 sequence: CASSPLAGGVGELFF. In nucleotides, the CDR3 is TGTGCCAGCAGTCCTTTAGCGGGAGGTGTCGGGGAGCTGTTTTTT.